The 22 T cell receptor beta chains reported below all come from one sample, sequenced in a study of somatic mutations in cytotoxic T cells in rheumatoid arthritis (TCRdb year 2017). The protocol used for the library was the immunoSEQ multiplex PCR assay. TCRdb's version of the immuneACCESS table is confined to in-frame rearrangements and falls short of the full clone set. An unresolved V gene accounts for under half of the shortfall where checked; the remainder is of unknown origin. This sample holds over 15,000 clones; around three quarters were observed only once. Clones ranked in the top ten supply about 5.1% of the sample. What was sequenced was CD8+ T cells sorted from blood. Every receptor here comes from an adult with rheumatoid arthritis.

CDR3 coding DNA: TGTGCCACCAGCAGAGGAGCTAGCGGCCCCTCCTACGAGCAGTACTTC. Its protein is CATSRGASGPSYEQYF. The V and J genes are TRBV15 and TRBJ2-7, with 7 bases fitting TRBD2. The V gene end was trimmed by 1 base and the J gene end by 0 bases; junction bases not matched to a gene: 6. The germline gives CDR1 LNHNV, CDR2 YYDKDF (reference sequence). CDR3 size: 16 residues.

The chain couples TRBV11-2 to TRBJ2-2; 13 bases are shared with TRBD2. The CDR3 spans 14 residues. V trimming: 4 bases; J trimming: 10 bases; junction bases outside the gene matches: 3. CDR1 SGHAT and CDR2 FQNNGV come from the germline V gene. As DNA, the CDR3 is TGTGCCAGCAGCTGGACTAGCGGGGGTGTGGAGCTGTTTTTT. The encoded protein is CASSWTSGGVELFF. Based on the CDR3 plus reference TRBV11-2 and TRBJ2-2, the full variable domain is EAGVAQSPRYKIIEKRQSVAFWCNPISGHATLYWYQQILGQGPKLLIQFQNNGVVDDSQLPKDRFSAERLKGVDSTLKIQPAKLEDSAVYLCASSWTSGGVELFFGEGSRLTVL.

This sequence joins TRBV12-5 and TRBJ1-1; no definite D call. The CDR3 covers 12 residues. Germline CDR1 reads LGHNT; CDR2 reads FRNRAP. Trimming took 7 bases from V and 5 from J, leaving 11 bases between them. CDR3 DNA: TGTGCTAGTGCATTTGGGAGGACTGAAGCTTTCTTT. It is translated as CASAFGRTEAFF.

The V and J genes are TRBV6-5 and TRBJ1-2; 10 bases match TRBD1. The ends lost 7 bases at V and 8 bases at J; junction bases unmatched: 4. The CDR3 loop spans 12 amino acids. Germline V gene data show CDR1 as MNHEY and CDR2 as SVGAGI. DNA for the CDR3: TGTGCCAGCATGACAGGGGGCGGCGGCTACACCTTC. Translation gives CASMTGGGGYTF.

This chain connects TRBV19 to TRBJ2-7; 8 positions agree with TRBD1. Germline V lookup: CDR1 LNHDA, CDR2 SQIVND (reference sequence). Unmatched junction bases numbered 7, after V lost 10 bases and J lost 2 bases. CDR3 length equals 13 residues. The CDR3 is CATSGQGPYEQYF. DNA for the CDR3: TGTGCCACCTCAGGACAGGGACCCTACGAGCAGTACTTC.

This chain joins TRBV12-2 and TRBJ1-5; the table's D gene call, TRBD1, was not cross checked with the DNA. TRBV12-2 is marked as a pseudogene. CDR3 length: 15 residues. The DNA for the CDR3 is TGTGCAAGTCGCTTACGACAGGGAATCCATCAGCCCCAGCATTTT. Translation: CASRLRQGIHQPQHF.

The V call is TRBV4-1, the J call TRBJ1-2, with a possible D match to TRBD1 (5 bases). This CDR3 comprises 14 residues. The V gene's germline CDR1 is MGHRA and CDR2 YSYEKL. The V gene lost 8 bases and the J gene lost 8 bases, with 21 bases spanning the gap. Here the CDR3 reads CASGHAIGLDGYTF. DNA for the CDR3: TGCGCCAGCGGACATGCCATAGGCCTAGACGGCTACACCTTC.

The chain links TRBV13 to TRBJ2-7, with TRBD2 matching 7 bases. The CDR3 consists of 13 residues. V lost 8 bases and J lost 6; bases outside the gene matches: 10. In germline, CDR1 is PRHDT, CDR2 FYEKMQ (reference sequence). The CDR3 nucleotides read TGTGCCAGCGCCCTGGGGAGGGCACGCGAGCAGTACTTC. Protein sequence: CASALGRAREQYF.

The chain recombines TRBV7-7 with TRBJ2-1, with TRBD2 matching 8 bases. The V gene end was trimmed by 7 bases and the J gene end by 7 bases; junction bases not matched to a gene: 15. The CDR3 runs to 16 residues. Germline V gene sequence: CDR1 SSHAT, CDR2 FNYEAQ (reference sequence). The DNA of the CDR3 is TGTGCCAGCACCCAAGGGGTGGCGGGGGGTTGGAATGAGCAGTTCTTC. This encodes CASTQGVAGGWNEQFF.

The genes are TRBV7-9 and TRBJ2-2, with D perhaps matching TRBD1 (5 bases). CDR3 size: 16 residues. Trimming took off 2 bases at V and 6 bases at J, with 16 bases between the two ends. The germline gives CDR1 SEHNR, CDR2 FQNEAQ (reference sequence). CDR3 sequence: CASSLQGEVKSGELFF. CDR3 bases: TGTGCCAGCAGCTTACAGGGTGAAGTGAAGTCCGGGGAGCTGTTTTTT.

CDR3 protein: CASSLSTDTQYF. CDR3 nucleotides: TGTGCCAGCAGCTTAAGCACAGATACGCAGTATTTT. V is TRBV7-3 and J is TRBJ2-3; no clear D gene. The CDR3 runs 12 residues. The V gene's germline CDR1 is SGHTA and CDR2 FQGTGA. Trimming took off 1 base at V and 1 base at J, with 0 bases between the two ends.

The chain links TRBV6-5 to TRBJ2-7; D possibly matches TRBD1 or TRBD2 (6 bases each). Germline-derived CDR1 and CDR2 are MNHEY and SVGAGI. The CDR3 spans 15 residues. The V end lost 2 bases, the J end lost 6 bases, and 17 bases lay between the germline ends. The DNA of the CDR3 is TGTGCCAGCAGTTACGAAGTAGGGGGGCGCCGCGAGCAGTACTTC. This codes for CASSYEVGGRREQYF.

This chain joins TRBV28 and TRBJ2-1; D unclear. This CDR3 is 13 amino acids long. The V end lost 7 bases, the J end lost 2 bases, and 9 bases lay between the germline ends. From germline, CDR1 is MDHEN and CDR2 SYDVKM. The CDR3 nucleotides read TGTGCCAGCACCGGGCAGGCCTACAATGAGCAGTTCTTC. Its protein product is CASTGQAYNEQFF.

This clone showed up just a few times. The rearrangement uses TRBV27 and TRBJ2-7, with 9 positions matching TRBD1. Trimming took 8 bases from V and 2 from J; bases not matched to a gene: 7. Looked up from germline, CDR1 is MNHEY and CDR2 is SMNVEV (reference sequence). This CDR3 contains 14 residues. For the CDR3, the DNA is TGTGCCAGCGGAGCAGGGACAGGGCCCTACGAGCAGTACTTC. Protein sequence: CASGAGTGPYEQYF.

V gene TRBV19 combines with J gene TRBJ2-5; 7 nucleotides match TRBD2. The J segment lost 2 bases and the V segment lost 8 bases, leaving 11 bases of the junction unmatched. The germline CDR1 and CDR2 sequences are LNHDA and SQIVND (reference sequence). The CDR3 sequence is 15 residues long. CDR3 sequence: CASPLSSGIQETQYF. The CDR3 coding sequence is TGTGCCAGTCCCCTTTCTAGCGGTATACAAGAGACCCAGTACTTC.

The chain employs TRBV7-9 and TRBJ2-1, with D uncertain. The CDR3 is 13 amino acids. The germline gives CDR1 SEHNR, CDR2 FQNEAQ (reference sequence). Between the trimmed V and J ends, which lost 0 bases and 13 bases, there was a span of 13 bases. CDR3 region: CASSLADGRSQFF. For the CDR3, the DNA is TGTGCCAGCAGCTTAGCGGATGGACGTAGTCAGTTCTTC.

The chain recombines TRBV6-6 with TRBJ2-7; D possibly uses TRBD1 or TRBD2 (7 bases each). V was pared by 6 bases and J by 3 bases, with 18 bases between. The V gene's germline CDR1 is MNHNY and CDR2 SVGAGI (reference sequence). The CDR3 consists of 15 residues. CDR3: CASRRRAGGDYEQYF. The CDR3 DNA follows: TGTGCCAGCAGGAGGCGGGCAGGGGGGGACTACGAGCAGTACTTC.

J is TRBJ2-3 and V is TRBV4-1; D remains ambiguous. Germline V CDR1 and CDR2: MGHRA, YSYEKL. V was shortened by 1 base and J by 11 bases, with 10 bases between the two germline ends. This CDR3 is 12 amino acids long. CDR3 region: CASSQVERQQYF. CDR3 nucleotide sequence: TGCGCCAGCAGCCAAGTGGAGCGCCAGCAGTATTTT.

V usage is TRBV30 and J usage is TRBJ2-7; D possibly corresponds to TRBD1 (6 bases). The length of the CDR3 is 13 residues. The germline CDR1 and CDR2 sequences are GTSNPN and SVGIG (reference sequence). Trimming removed 8 bases at V and 7 bases at J, with 21 bases between. The CDR3 coding sequence is TGTGCCCTCCCCCCCCAGGGGCTTACAGAGCAGTACTTC. Protein product: CALPPQGLTEQYF.

This clone showed up just once. The chain uses TRBV5-1 and TRBJ1-2, with 9 bases that match TRBD1. From germline, CDR1 is SGHRS and CDR2 YFSETQ. Losses at the gene ends were 2 bases for V and 8 bases for J; bases not matched to a gene: 13. This CDR3 spans 16 amino acids. The DNA for the CDR3 is TGCGCCAGCAGCTTTAACTTCCGGGACAGGGAAGTGGGCTACACCTTC. Translation gives CASSFNFRDREVGYTF. Combining the CDR3 with reference TRBV5-1 and TRBJ1-2 gives the whole variable domain KAGVTQTPRYLIKTRGQQVTLSCSPISGHRSVSWYQQTPGQGLQFLFEYFSETQRNKGNFPGRFSGRQFSNSRSEMNVSTLELGDSALYLCASSFNFRDREVGYTFGSGTRLTVV.

The V call is TRBV9, the J call TRBJ1-5; maybe TRBD1 (5 bases). Germline CDR1 SGDLS, CDR2 YYNGEE. There are 15 residues in the CDR3. V lost 0 bases to trimming and J lost 0 bases, with 7 bases between them. CDR3 residues: CASSVGGSSNQPQHF. CDR3 DNA sequence: TGTGCCAGCAGCGTAGGGGGGTCTAGCAATCAGCCCCAGCATTTT.

This clone was detected a few times. The chain recombines TRBV7-9 with TRBJ1-2; D is possibly TRBD1 (5 bases). The CDR3 extends over 14 amino acids. Germline lookup yields CDR1 SEHNR and CDR2 FQNEAQ (reference sequence). V was trimmed by 1 base and J by 6 bases, leaving 12 bases between them. In DNA, the CDR3 is TGTGCCAGCAGCTTAGGGGCAGGGATAGATGGCTACACCTTC. Translating gives CASSLGAGIDGYTF.